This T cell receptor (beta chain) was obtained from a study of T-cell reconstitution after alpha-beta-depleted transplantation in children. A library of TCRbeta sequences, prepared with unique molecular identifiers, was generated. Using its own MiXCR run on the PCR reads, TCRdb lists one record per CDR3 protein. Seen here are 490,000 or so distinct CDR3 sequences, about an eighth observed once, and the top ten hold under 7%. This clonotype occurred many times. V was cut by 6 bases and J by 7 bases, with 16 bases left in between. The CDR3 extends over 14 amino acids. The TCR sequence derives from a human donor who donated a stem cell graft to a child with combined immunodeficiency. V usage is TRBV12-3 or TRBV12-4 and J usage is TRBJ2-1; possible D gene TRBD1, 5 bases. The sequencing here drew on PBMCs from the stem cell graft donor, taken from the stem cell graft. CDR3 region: CASSPQGVGNEQFF. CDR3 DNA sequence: TGTGCCAGCAGCCCCCAAGGGGTTGGGAATGAGCAGTTCTTC.